This T cell receptor (beta chain) was obtained from a study of cytomegalovirus exposure and HLA in healthy donors (TCRdb year 2017). Some background on the complete study: The roughly 670 repertoires of the first cohort and the roughly 110 validation repertoires were produced on the same platform, according to a later analysis. The study aimed to test whether signatures of past pathogen exposure could be identified by cataloging public T cell receptors. A separate validation cohort of roughly 110 different subjects was used in addition to the approximately 700-subject first cohort. To predict cytomegalovirus infection status, the study brought together high-throughput TCR immunosequencing, statistical association of individual TCRs with disease status, and machine learning.

CDR3 length: 15 amino acids, cysteine to phenylalanine. Only the CDR3 portion is preserved as DNA: 45 bases, with reading frame beginning at the first base. Via the germline V gene, CDR1 is LGHNA and CDR2 YSLEER. From V the trimming removes 3 bases and from J it removes 8 bases, while the gene matches leave 7 bases of the junction unaccounted for. Donors formed part of the validation cohort, which comprised approximately 130 subjects and was distinct from the first cohort of under 800 subjects. As to this clone: No antigen is known for it. It has no much larger one-base neighbor in the sample; base qualities were not kept.

Here is what the overall study found, with its caveats: A total of about 150 TCR beta chains were listed by the study as associated with cytomegalovirus. In vitro tests confirmed that a few of the cytomegalovirus-associated TCR beta chains recognize cytomegalovirus antigens. Most TCR sequences were observed very rarely across donors, whereas some public TCRs were present in many individuals. A later analysis lacked HLA typing for the validation cohort, so it scored co-occurrence in that cohort across all 110 or so repertoires. Cytomegalovirus status was reported to be diagnosed by the classifier with high specificity and sensitivity in both the original and validation cohorts. Of the cluster scores, approximately 95% were above 0 in a later analysis, which found that TCRs clustered in the first cohort also tended to co-occur in the 130 or so validation repertoires. The authors suggested that the approach could potentially be extended to other disease states and immunological phenotypes.

Receptor libraries were prepared by the immunoSEQ multiplex PCR assay. The study's own analysis went as follows. A statistical classification framework was built for diagnosing cytomegalovirus status from the catalog of TCR beta chain sequences. TCRdb mirrors the immuneACCESS table, restricted to in-frame sequences. Some clones are absent from its copies; in checked studies, under half trace to an unresolved V gene, and the reason for the others is unknown. V and J calls and clone size are those listed in that table; D and trimming were worked out from the DNA. The sample records over 250,000 clones, 65% to 90% of which are singletons. More than 0.8% of the sample rests with the top ten.

What was sequenced was PBMCs. The rearrangement combines TRBV4-3 with TRBJ1-4, and TRBD1 aligns with 9 junction nucleotides. The receptor comes from a woman aged 18 to 35 in good health and CMV-seronegative. The nucleotide sequence reads as follows: TGCGCCAGCAGCCAGAAACAGGGGGCGCGGGAAAAACTGTTTTTT. This is translated as CASSQKQGAREKLFF.